These 20 T cell receptor beta chains were all obtained from the same sample, sequenced in a study of human T cells and chemical hapten exposure. Noted time point: patch test 1, 2 weeks after DPC sensitization. Specified treatment: therapeutic diphenylcyclopropenone sensitization with weekly scalp DPC. A single record per CDR3 protein comes from TCRdb applying MiXCR to the RACE reads. This sample has about 120,000 distinct CDR3 sequences, with 12% to 15% found just once. The sequences come from whole blood, collected in connection with sensitization to the hapten diphenylcyclopropenone (DPC). The receptors were sampled from a man between 18 and 35 years old with alopecia areata. Some clones in this sample may be carry-over from other donors' samples.

The chain uses TRBV12-3 or TRBV12-4 and TRBJ1-4, with D tentatively TRBD1 (5 bases). V lost 5 bases and J lost 10, with 17 bases in between. The CDR3 extends over 14 amino acids. CDR3 amino acids: CASSPPGQGAKLFF. DNA of the CDR3: TGTGCCAGCAGTCCCCCAGGGCAAGGGGCAAAACTGTTTTTT.

This chain connects TRBV20-1 to TRBJ2-5; 7 positions match TRBD2. V lost 7 bases, J lost 1 base, and 12 bases stayed unmatched. The CDR3 has 15 residues. Germline V CDR1 and CDR2: DFQATT, SNEGSKA (reference sequence). The CDR3 DNA follows: TGCAGTGTAGGTGTGGATGGCGGGGGCCAAGAGACCCAGTACTTC. Translation gives CSVGVDGGGQETQYF.

This clonotype was counted ten times or more. One junction end disagrees with the germline gene, perhaps due to a read error. The chain joins TRBV20-1 to TRBJ2-5, with D possibly being TRBD1 or TRBD2 (5 bases each). Germline V gene lookup returns CDR1 DFQATT and CDR2 SNEGSKA (reference sequence). This CDR3 is built from 15 residues. CDR3 loop: CSARGVRAEEETQYF. Written as DNA, the CDR3 is TGCAGTGCGAGAGGGGTCAGGGCAGAAGAAGAGACCCAGTACTTC.

In its sample, this clonotype was seen many times. This chain joins TRBV27 and TRBJ2-2; unclear D gene. The germline V gene encodes CDR1 MNHEY and CDR2 SMNVEV (reference sequence). CDR3 length: 14 residues. Trimming removed 3 bases from V and 0 bases from J, with 5 bases in between. The CDR3, as DNA: TGTGCCAGCAGTTTTCTGTCGAACACCGGGGAGCTGTTTTTT. It codes for CASSFLSNTGELFF.

This clonotype has just a few counts. The chain uses TRBV6-2 or TRBV6-3 and TRBJ1-5; D remains unclear. Trimming took off 0 bases at V and 7 bases at J, with 16 bases between the two ends. The germline V gene has CDR1 MNHEY and CDR2 SVGEGT. The CDR3 has 16 residues. The CDR3 protein is CASSYSGGRAMQPQHF. The CDR3 DNA is TGTGCCAGCAGTTACTCTGGAGGGAGGGCGATGCAGCCCCAGCATTTT.

This clonotype was detected ten times or more. The chain has TRBV6-2 or TRBV6-3 and TRBJ1-4; 10 positions match TRBD1. Looked up from germline, CDR1 is MNHEY and CDR2 is SVGEGT. The V and J ends lost 1 base and 8 bases, in that order; junction bases with no gene match: 4. This CDR3 is built from 15 residues. The CDR3 sequence is CASSYFGQGEEKLFF. For the CDR3, the DNA is TGTGCCAGCAGTTACTTCGGACAGGGGGAGGAAAAACTGTTTTTT.

The V call is TRBV14, the J call TRBJ2-1, with 7 bases fitting TRBD1. Germline assignment: CDR1 SGHDN and CDR2 FVKESK. V lost 6 bases to trimming and J lost 10 bases; unmatched junction nucleotides: 3. This CDR3 has 11 residues. CDR3 nucleotides: TGTGCCAGCAGACAGGGGATAGAGCAGTTCTTC. This encodes CASRQGIEQFF.

This clonotype appeared a few times. V is TRBV29-1 and J is TRBJ2-1, with 9 bases aligning to TRBD1. The V gene's germline CDR1 is SQVTM and CDR2 ANQGSEA. V gave up 4 bases and J gave up 1 base; unmatched junction bases: 5. The CDR3 covers 15 residues. This CDR3 reads CSVGRDRASYNEQFF. The CDR3 DNA follows: TGCAGCGTTGGCCGGGACAGGGCTTCCTACAATGAGCAGTTCTTC.

The V call is TRBV19, the J call TRBJ1-5, with D uncertain. Trimming stripped 5 bases from V and 1 base from J, with 12 bases between. CDR1 is LNHDA and CDR2 is SQIVND in the germline V gene (reference sequence). The CDR3 extends over 15 amino acids. The CDR3 region is CASSSGVMSNQPQHF. CDR3 DNA: TGTGCCAGTAGTTCTGGGGTCATGAGCAATCAGCCCCAGCATTTT.

For this clonotype: A much larger clone lies a single base off, so this may be a read error. The CDR3 loop is CVSSRTPQETQYF. Written as DNA, the CDR3 is TGTGTCAGCAGCCGGACTCCTCAAGAGACCCAGTACTTC. The V call is TRBV7-8, the J call TRBJ2-5; a weak D match, TRBD2 (5 bases). The CDR3 totals 13 residues. Germline V CDR1 and CDR2: SGHVS, FQNEAQ. The complete variable domain, with remaining parts taken from reference TRBV7-8 and TRBJ2-5, reads GAGVSQSPRYKVAKRGQDVALRCDPISGHVSLFWYQQALGQGPEFLTYFQNEAQLDKSGLPSDRFFAERPEGSVSTLKIQRTQQEDSAVYLCVSSRTPQETQYFGPGTRLLVL.

The sample holds a few counts of this clonotype. This rearrangement joins TRBV5-1 to TRBJ2-3; no definite D call. The CDR3 contains 17 residues. Between the trimmed V and J ends, which lost 1 base and 0 bases, there was a span of 15 bases. Germline loops: CDR1 SGHRS, CDR2 YFSETQ. CDR3 amino acids: CASSLTTPLASTDTQYF. The CDR3 region has the DNA TGCGCCAGCAGCTTGACGACACCCTTAGCTAGCACAGATACGCAGTATTTT. The full variable domain, its missing parts supplied by reference TRBV5-1 and TRBJ2-3, is KAGVTQTPRYLIKTRGQQVTLSCSPISGHRSVSWYQQTPGQGLQFLFEYFSETQRNKGNFPGRFSGRQFSNSRSEMNVSTLELGDSALYLCASSLTTPLASTDTQYFGPGTRLTVL.

CDR3 sequence (DNA): TGTGCCAGCAGTTACTCCCTAGCGGGGGGGTACAATGAGCAGTTCTTC. Its protein is CASSYSLAGGYNEQFF. V and J are TRBV6-5 and TRBJ2-1, with 12 positions matching TRBD2. After removal of 0 bases from V and 4 bases from J, the junction contained 1 base not matched to a gene. The CDR3 sequence is 16 residues long. In germline, CDR1 is MNHEY, CDR2 SVGAGI.

The chain combines TRBV20-1 with TRBJ2-7, with D perhaps being TRBD1 or TRBD2 (5 bases each). CDR3 size: 13 residues. V shed 3 bases and J shed 0 bases, with 9 bases lying between them. The germline gives CDR1 DFQATT, CDR2 SNEGSKA (reference sequence). The CDR3 region has the DNA TGCAGTGCTAGTTGGGACGCCTCCTACGAGCAGTACGTC. This encodes CSASWDASYEQYV.

This clonotype was observed a handful of times. V is TRBV12-2 and J is TRBJ1-1; TRBD1 is the table's D call, not checked against the DNA. TRBV12-2 is a listed pseudogene. This CDR3 contains 13 residues. Written as DNA, the CDR3 is TGTGCAAGTCGCTTAGCACAGGGCCTCGGGGTTTTCTTT. It encodes CASRLAQGLGVFF.

The chain has TRBV7-9 and TRBJ1-1, with D hard to call. V lost 4 bases and J lost 11, with 11 bases in between. Per the germline V gene, CDR1 is SEHNR and CDR2 is FQNEAQ (reference sequence). The CDR3 contains 11 residues. CDR3 amino acids: CASSSLRWAFF. In nucleotides, the CDR3 is TGTGCCAGCAGCTCGCTGCGGTGGGCTTTCTTT.

This clonotype turned up a few times. The rearrangement uses TRBV4-3 and TRBJ2-5, with D uncertain. Per germline, CDR1 LGHNA and CDR2 YSLEER. The germline V and J ends were trimmed by 0 bases and 5 bases, with 10 bases remaining between them. The CDR3 sequence is 14 residues long. The CDR3 DNA reads as TGCGCCAGCAGCCAAGAATTGACGGAGGAGACCCAGTACTTC. Amino acid sequence: CASSQELTEETQYF.

V is TRBV14 and J is TRBJ1-1; no firm D call. With 6 bases removed from V and 2 bases from J, the gap between germline ends came to 16 bases. The CDR3 length is 15 residues. From germline, CDR1 is SGHDN and CDR2 FVKESK. CDR3 loop: CASRSMEGLNTEAFF. The CDR3 DNA follows: TGTGCCAGCAGGTCGATGGAGGGCTTAAACACTGAAGCTTTCTTT.

This clonotype occurred a few times. The chain links TRBV12-5 to TRBJ2-5; D gene uncertain. The CDR3 has 14 amino acids. Trimming shortened V by 4 bases and J by 5 bases, and 14 bases separated the two germline ends. Germline V CDR1 and CDR2: LGHNT, FRNRAP. The CDR3 nucleotides are TGTGCTAGTGGTTCGGCTTTAGGAAAGGAGACCCAGTACTTC. Translated: CASGSALGKETQYF.

Only a few counts were recorded for this clonotype. The V call is TRBV5-4, the J call TRBJ2-1, with unresolved D. Germline V gene sequence: CDR1 SGHNT, CDR2 YYREEE (reference sequence). This CDR3 contains 16 residues. V was trimmed by 0 bases and J by 0 bases, leaving 10 bases between them. CDR3 nucleotide sequence: TGTGCCAGCAGCTTGGGGCAGACGAGCTCCTACAATGAGCAGTTCTTC. As protein: CASSLGQTSSYNEQFF.

The chain recombines TRBV12-3 or TRBV12-4 with TRBJ1-2, with 7 bases lining up with TRBD1. With 5 bases clipped from V and 2 bases from J, the junction kept 5 bases outside the gene matches. The CDR3 spans 14 residues. The CDR3 DNA sequence: TGTGCCAGCAGTCCAAACAGGGGAAACTATGGCTACACCTTC. As protein: CASSPNRGNYGYTF.